These T cell receptor beta chains were read from a single sample in a study of blood T cell repertoires in COVID-19. Only in-frame clones appear in the TCRdb table, and some are missing; sequencing was by immunoSEQ multiplex PCR. The data contain 70,000 to 100,000 clones, 90% of them singletons. Sequencing input: peripheral blood. Receptors originate from a woman older than 75 with active or convalescent COVID-19. CDR3s include the opening cysteine and the closing phenylalanine or tryptophan. Fields, in order: D gene, clone size, V gene, J gene, CDR3 protein, CDR3 DNA. A D gene is named only where the DNA matches it firmly. Size is omitted from some rows. Given values are once, few, many or a class for expanded clones.

NA,few,TRBV6-5,TRBJ2-7,CASSRGRLSSYEQYF,TGTGCCAGCAGTCGGGGTAGGCTAAGCTCCTACGAGCAGTACTTC
TRBD2,NA,TRBV2,TRBJ2-1,CASSPQLAGGPSGQFF,TGTGCCAGCAGTCCCCAACTAGCGGGAGGGCCTAGTGGGCAGTTCTTC
NA,NA,TRBV25-1,TRBJ1-2,CASSGTVYGYTF,TGTGCCAGCAGTGGGACAGTTTATGGCTACACCTTC
NA,once,TRBV28,TRBJ1-1,CASRSGGRTEAFF,TGTGCCAGCAGGTCCGGGGGGCGGACTGAAGCTTTCTTT
TRBD1,once,TRBV7-3,TRBJ1-1,CASSLQGTASAEAFF,TGTGCCAGCAGCTTACAAGGGACAGCGTCGGCTGAAGCTTTCTTT
NA,NA,TRBV29-1,TRBJ2-1,CSVEGSQSITYNEQFF,TGCAGCGTTGAAGGGTCACAGAGTATAACCTACAATGAGCAGTTCTTC
NA,NA,TRBV3-1/TRBV3-2,TRBJ1-4,CASSPRGEKLFF,TGTGCCAGCAGTCCCAGGGGTGAAAAACTGTTTTTT
TRBD2,NA,TRBV5-1,TRBJ2-3,CASSPAGGGITDTQYF,TGCGCCAGCAGCCCAGCGGGAGGTGGGATCACAGATACGCAGTATTTT
NA,NA,TRBV9,TRBJ1-1,CASSVGSGVNTEAFF,TGTGCCAGCAGCGTAGGGTCGGGAGTGAACACTGAAGCTTTCTTT
TRBD1,NA,TRBV6-1,TRBJ2-1,CASSVYDTGTDYNEQFF,TGTGCCAGCAGTGTCTATGACACCGGGACAGATTACAATGAGCAGTTCTTC
TRBD1,NA,TRBV25-1,TRBJ1-4,CASSESWTGGGEKLFF,TGTGCCAGCAGTGAATCCTGGACAGGGGGAGGGGAAAAACTGTTTTTT
NA,NA,TRBV3-1/TRBV3-2,TRBJ1-2,CASSQSRLYYGYTF,TGTGCCAGCAGCCAATCCAGGTTGTACTATGGCTACACCTTC
NA,NA,TRBV30,TRBJ1-5,CAWSADRSNQPQHF,TGTGCCTGGAGCGCAGACAGAAGCAATCAGCCCCAGCATTTT
NA,NA,TRBV9,TRBJ2-7,CASSVGGNSYEQYF,TGTGCCAGCAGCGTAGGTGGCAACTCCTACGAGCAGTACTTC
TRBD1,NA,TRBV28,TRBJ2-7,CASSSPPGTGHYEQYF,TGTGCCAGCAGTTCACCCCCCGGGACAGGACACTACGAGCAGTACTTC
NA,NA,TRBV15,TRBJ2-3,CATSRDWRGTGSRGGHLTDTQYF,TGTGCCACCAGCAGAGATTGGCGAGGGACAGGCTCACGCGGGGGACACCTCACAGATACGCAGTATTTT
TRBD2,NA,TRBV9,TRBJ2-5,CASSAGLARSGTQYF,TGTGCCAGCAGCGCTGGACTAGCGAGGTCCGGGACCCAGTACTTC
TRBD2,NA,TRBV6-5,TRBJ2-7,CASSYSLLAVPYEQYF,TGTGCCAGCAGTTACTCGTTACTAGCGGTCCCGTACGAGCAGTACTTC
NA,NA,TRBV5-4,TRBJ2-1,CASSLEALNEQFF,TGTGCCAGCAGCTTGGAAGCCCTTAATGAGCAGTTCTTC
TRBD2,NA,TRBV2,TRBJ2-3,CASRGTSGSADTQYF,TGTGCCAGCAGGGGGACTAGCGGGAGTGCAGATACGCAGTATTTT
TRBD1,few,TRBV7-2,TRBJ1-1,CASSLVQGIGTDTEAFF,TGTGCCAGCAGCCTTGTACAGGGGATCGGGACGGACACTGAAGCTTTCTTT
NA,medium-sized,TRBV2,TRBJ1-1,CASSTQLGSTEAFF,TGTGCCAGCAGTACCCAACTGGGGAGCACTGAAGCTTTCTTT
TRBD2,NA,TRBV7-9,TRBJ2-3,CASSLGLAGEGDTQYF,TGTGCCAGCAGCTTGGGACTAGCGGGAGAGGGAGATACGCAGTATTTT
TRBD1,once,TRBV10-3,TRBJ1-1,CAISDRGRATEAFF,TGTGCCATCAGTGACAGGGGGCGCGCCACTGAAGCTTTCTTT
TRBD2,NA,TRBV5-5,TRBJ2-7,CASSLEGLVSYEQYF,TGTGCCAGCAGCTTGGAGGGACTAGTTTCCTACGAGCAGTACTTC
TRBD1,NA,TRBV28,TRBJ1-2,CASSFTRGLGGYTF,TGTGCCAGCAGTTTCACCAGGGGGTTGGGTGGCTACACCTTC
NA,few,TRBV18,TRBJ1-4,CASSPPEGGATNEKLFF,TGTGCCAGCTCACCACCTGAAGGGGGTGCAACTAATGAAAAACTGTTTTTT
NA,NA,TRBV28,TRBJ1-2,CASSLPLRGIGYTF,TGTGCCAGCAGTTTGCCCCTCAGGGGAATCGGCTACACCTTC
NA,NA,TRBV4-2,TRBJ1-2,CASSQLDGWGYTF,TGTGCCAGCAGCCAATTAGACGGGTGGGGCTACACCTTC
NA,NA,TRBV7-2,TRBJ2-3,CATGPDTTRTDTQYF,TGTGCCACCGGGCCGGACACAACCCGCACAGATACGCAGTATTTT
TRBD2,NA,TRBV19,TRBJ2-3,CASSRRGAGVEDTQYF,TGTGCCAGTAGCCGTAGGGGAGCGGGAGTGGAAGATACGCAGTATTTT
NA,once,TRBV7-2,TRBJ1-2,CASSPEQANYGYTF,TGTGCCAGCAGCCCAGAACAGGCTAACTATGGCTACACCTTC
NA,NA,TRBV7-2,TRBJ2-3,CASTARGGAGTDTQYF,TGTGCCAGCACCGCGAGGGGGGGCGCGGGCACAGATACGCAGTATTTT
TRBD1,NA,TRBV11-2,TRBJ1-1,CASSIQGDTEAFF,TGTGCCAGCAGCATACAGGGGGACACTGAAGCTTTCTTT
NA,NA,TRBV6-2/TRBV6-3,TRBJ2-7,CASSLPTPGQISYEQYF,TGTGCCAGCAGTCTACCTACCCCCGGACAGATATCCTACGAGCAGTACTTC
NA,NA,TRBV2,TRBJ2-2,CASSEATRTGELFF,TGTGCCAGCAGCGAAGCAACTAGAACCGGGGAGCTGTTTTTT
NA,NA,TRBV4-3,TRBJ2-1,CASSQVSGYNEQFF,TGCGCCAGCAGCCAAGTTAGCGGCTACAATGAGCAGTTCTTC
NA,NA,TRBV28,TRBJ2-7,CASSSRLTYEQYF,TGTGCCAGCAGTTCCAGGTTAACCTACGAGCAGTACTTC
TRBD2,NA,TRBV6-5,TRBJ2-1,CASSPGLAGINEQFF,TGTGCCAGCAGTCCGGGACTAGCGGGAATAAATGAGCAGTTCTTC
NA,NA,TRBV27,TRBJ1-1,CASRDSVRGTEAFF,TGTGCCAGCAGAGACTCTGTTCGTGGCACTGAAGCTTTCTTT
NA,NA,TRBV9,TRBJ2-5,CASSVDLGSQETQYF,TGTGCCAGCAGCGTAGACCTTGGGAGCCAGGAGACCCAGTACTTC
NA,NA,TRBV30,TRBJ1-6,CAWTGTLGDSPLHF,TGTGCCTGGACGGGGACTCTAGGCGATTCACCCCTCCACTTT
NA,NA,TRBV7-9,TRBJ1-4,CASSLAGGLWEKLFF,TGTGCCAGCAGCTTAGCGGGGGGGCTTTGGGAAAAACTGTTTTTT
NA,NA,TRBV18,TRBJ1-4,CASSPRAGPNEKLFF,TGTGCCAGCTCACCAAGAGCGGGACCCAATGAAAAACTGTTTTTT
NA,NA,TRBV14,TRBJ2-3,CASSPSRPDTQYF,TGTGCCAGCAGCCCTAGCCGGCCTGATACGCAGTATTTT
NA,NA,TRBV6-5,TRBJ2-7,CASSSYSYEQYF,TGTGCCAGCAGCAGCTACAGCTACGAGCAGTACTTC
TRBD1,NA,TRBV3-1/TRBV3-2,TRBJ1-2,CASSPGQGGYGYTF,TGTGCCAGCAGCCCCGGACAGGGCGGCTATGGCTACACCTTC
TRBD2,once,TRBV19,TRBJ2-2,CASSIRAGGISGELFF,TGTGCCAGTAGTATACGGGCGGGAGGGATCTCCGGGGAGCTGTTTTTT